The rows below give T cell receptor beta chains drawn from one sample of a study of molecular identifiers for immune sequencing clone quantification. TCRdb reprocessed the PCR reads via MiXCR and lists one record per CDR3 protein. The sample has around 460,000 distinct CDR3 sequences; about a fifth are singletons. The sequenced material came from naive CD8+ T cells from blood, with Jurkat cell RNA spiked in. The receptors shown here come from a human donor in good health. Some libraries in this study had Jurkat cell RNA spiked in. Both conserved end residues are part of each CDR3. D genes are given only for firm matches. Expanded clones are given a class, and other clones once, few, many or no size at all.

v_call,j_call,clone_size,d_call,cdr3_nt,cdr3_aa
TRBV6-2/TRBV6-3,TRBJ1-1,many,-,TGTGCCAGCAGTTACTTGGCGACGATGGAAGCTTTCTTT,CASSYLATMEAFF
TRBV7-9,TRBJ1-1,many,-,TGTGCCAGCAGCCTAGGGCTAACTGAAGCTTTCTTT,CASSLGLTEAFF
TRBV3-1,TRBJ2-5,few,TRBD2,TGTGCCAGCAGCCAACCCGCGGGAGAAGGACTAGCCTGGTACTTC,CASSQPAGEGLAWYF
TRBV7-6,TRBJ2-7,few,TRBD1,TGTGCCAGCAGCCTAGATCTGGGACAGGGGTCCGTCGAGCAGTACTTC,CASSLDLGQGSVEQYF
TRBV14,TRBJ1-1,many,-,TGTGCCAGCAGCCCAGGAGGTGGGGCAGAGGCGTCGTTTTGGACTGAAGCTTTCTTT,CASSPGGGAEASFWTEAFF
TRBV2,TRBJ2-5,few,TRBD2,TGTGCCAGCAGGGAGCTTCGGGCTAGCGGGTACCAAGAGACCCAGTACTTC,CASRELRASGYQETQYF
TRBV5-4,TRBJ2-7,-,-,TGTGCCAGCAGCCCGAAGGGCTCCTACGAGCAGTACTTC,CASSPKGSYEQYF
TRBV6-2/TRBV6-3,TRBJ1-6,few,TRBD1,TGTGCCAGCAGCCCGGGACAGCTTAATTCACCCCTCCACTTT,CASSPGQLNSPLHF
TRBV28,TRBJ1-5,few,-,TGTGCCAGCATCCCCCCCCGGTCCAATCAGCCCCAGCATTTT,CASIPPRSNQPQHF
TRBV9,TRBJ2-6,many,-,TGTGCCAGCACCGCCAGTTACTCCGGGGCCAACGTCCTGACTTTC,CASTASYSGANVLTF
TRBV29-1,TRBJ2-1,-,TRBD2,TGCAGCGGCTCTGGTAGCGGGTTCTTCCGCAATGAGCAGTTCTTC,CSGSGSGFFRNEQFF
TRBV4-1,TRBJ2-3,many,-,TGCGCCAGCAGCCCGGACAGATACACAGATACGCAGTATTTT,CASSPDRYTDTQYF
TRBV9,TRBJ2-7,-,-,TGTGCCAGCAGCCCCCAGGGAAGTAGCCATACCAACGAGCAGTACTTC,CASSPQGSSHTNEQYF
TRBV20-1,TRBJ2-3,many,TRBD2,TGCAGTGCTAGCGGGGAGACTAGCGGGGGGGCCATGGTTGCAGATACGCAGTATTTT,CSASGETSGGAMVADTQYF
TRBV4-3,TRBJ2-3,-,TRBD2,TGCGCCAGCAGCCAAGATTCTGGCGGGGGGGCCTCAAATACGCAGTGTTTT,CASSQDSGGGASNTQCF
TRBV29-1,TRBJ2-3,many,-,TGCAGCGCCAGATCCGGTACGCAGTATTTT,CSARSGTQYF
TRBV30,TRBJ2-7,many,TRBD2,TGTGCCTGGCAGCTTGGCGGGAGCTACGAGCAGTACTTC,CAWQLGGSYEQYF
TRBV13,TRBJ1-1,-,-,TGTGCCAGCAGCTGGAGGTACACAGGAGGGGGTGAAGCTTTCTTT,CASSWRYTGGGEAFF
TRBV4-1,TRBJ2-2,-,-,TGCGCCAGCAGCGATACTATTCAGGGGGGGGCGTGGACCGGGGAGCTGTTTTTT,CASSDTIQGGAWTGELFF
TRBV9,TRBJ2-5,-,-,TGTGCCAGCAGCCTGGCCGGGACAGAGACCCAGTACTTC,CASSLAGTETQYF
TRBV30,TRBJ2-7,-,TRBD2,TGTGCCTGTGGCGGGAGAGCCGGCTACGAGCAGTACTTC,CACGGRAGYEQYF
TRBV4-3,TRBJ2-1,-,TRBD1,TGCGCCAGCAGCCACCCCCGAGGGACAGTAATTAGGGGGCCAACAAATGAGCAGTTCTTC,CASSHPRGTVIRGPTNEQFF
TRBV30,TRBJ2-7,many,-,TGTGCCTGGGGCGACGGGGTAGGCCACGAGCAGTACTTC,CAWGDGVGHEQYF
TRBV13,TRBJ2-5,many,-,TGTGCCAGCAGCGTGGTTCGGGGGCAGGAGACCCAGTACTTC,CASSVVRGQETQYF
TRBV2,TRBJ2-7,-,-,TGTGCCAGCAGTGAAGCGTGGCAGGGGACCTACGAGCAGTACTTC,CASSEAWQGTYEQYF
TRBV29-1,TRBJ2-5,many,TRBD2,TGCAGCGTTGTGCCGGGAGGAGAGACCCAGTACTTC,CSVVPGGETQYF
TRBV7-9,TRBJ1-1,many,-,TGTGCCAGCAGCTTAGCAGACCCTCCAGGGGTCACTGAAGCTTTCTTT,CASSLADPPGVTEAFF
TRBV4-1,TRBJ2-7,-,TRBD2,TGCGCCAGCAGCCAAGGCCCAGCGGGGGGGCCCGAGCAGTACTTC,CASSQGPAGGPEQYF
TRBV6-5,TRBJ1-6,-,-,TGTGCCAGCAGTCTCACAGGGTTTGACAATTCACCCCTCCACTTT,CASSLTGFDNSPLHF
TRBV20-1,TRBJ1-1,many,-,TGCAGTGCTAGATCTATCCTTAGGACTGAAGCTTTCTTT,CSARSILRTEAFF
TRBV6-2/TRBV6-3,TRBJ2-7,-,TRBD1,TGTGCCAGCACATACAGGGGGAATTCCTACGAGCAGTACTTC,CASTYRGNSYEQYF
TRBV7-9,TRBJ2-3,few,-,TGTGCCAGCAGCTTAGAGGGGGTTTTGGCAGATACGCAGTATTTT,CASSLEGVLADTQYF
TRBV14,TRBJ2-7,few,-,TGTGCCAGCAGCCAAGATCGATTAAGATCCTACGAGCAGTACTTC,CASSQDRLRSYEQYF
TRBV6-1,TRBJ2-2,few,TRBD1,TGTGCCAGCAGTGAAAGCAGGGGGCCCGGGGAGCTGTTTTTT,CASSESRGPGELFF
TRBV27,TRBJ2-3,few,-,TGTGCCAGCAGAGAAAGACTAGATACGCAGTATTTT,CASRERLDTQYF
TRBV2,TRBJ2-3,-,-,TGTGCCAGCAGTGAAGTTGTTATTAGCGGTCGCACAGATACGCAGTATTTT,CASSEVVISGRTDTQYF
TRBV19,TRBJ2-1,-,TRBD1,TGTGCCAGTAGTATAGGGACAGGGGCCTACAATGAGCAGTTCTTC,CASSIGTGAYNEQFF
TRBV3-1,TRBJ1-4,many,-,TGTGCCAGCAGCACCCGACGAACAAGCAGTGAAAAACTGTTTTTT,CASSTRRTSSEKLFF
TRBV2,TRBJ2-7,-,-,TGTGCCAGCAGCGGGAACTCAGGGTCCCCGTGGGAGCAGCACTTC,CASSGNSGSPWEQHF
TRBV4-2,TRBJ2-5,-,-,TGTGCCAGCAGCCAAGTTATCAGGGGGGGTCAAGAGACCCAGTACTTC,CASSQVIRGGQETQYF
TRBV14,TRBJ1-1,many,-,TGTGCCAGCAGCCAAGTGGGGTTAGGCACTGAAGCTTTCTTT,CASSQVGLGTEAFF
TRBV7-9,TRBJ2-1,few,-,TGTGCCAACGGGGCATCATACAATGAGCAGTTCTTC,CANGASYNEQFF
TRBV7-8,TRBJ1-1,many,-,TGTGCCAGCAGCTTAAAACGGAACACTGAAGCTTTCTTT,CASSLKRNTEAFF
TRBV14,TRBJ2-1,-,TRBD2,TGTGCCAGCAGCCAGCGACTAGCGGGGGTTTGGAATGAGCAGTTCTTC,CASSQRLAGVWNEQFF
TRBV6-2/TRBV6-3,TRBJ2-3,many,-,TGTGCCAGCAGTTACTCGAAGGAGGGTAGGAGCACAGATACGCAGTATTTT,CASSYSKEGRSTDTQYF
TRBV29-1,TRBJ1-1,many,-,TGCAGCCCGCTGGGGGCAAGAAGGCCGCTGAACACTGAAGCTTTCTTT,CSPLGARRPLNTEAFF
TRBV7-9,TRBJ2-7,-,-,TGTGCCAGCAGCCCTGAGGGCTTCTACGAGCAGTACTTC,CASSPEGFYEQYF
TRBV20-1,TRBJ2-7,-,TRBD1,TGCAGTGCCTTACCAACGGGACAGATTTCCTACGAGCAGTACTTC,CSALPTGQISYEQYF
TRBV20-1,TRBJ1-1,-,TRBD1,TGCAGAGCGACAGGGGCCCTTTATGAAGCTTTCTTT,CRATGALYEAFF